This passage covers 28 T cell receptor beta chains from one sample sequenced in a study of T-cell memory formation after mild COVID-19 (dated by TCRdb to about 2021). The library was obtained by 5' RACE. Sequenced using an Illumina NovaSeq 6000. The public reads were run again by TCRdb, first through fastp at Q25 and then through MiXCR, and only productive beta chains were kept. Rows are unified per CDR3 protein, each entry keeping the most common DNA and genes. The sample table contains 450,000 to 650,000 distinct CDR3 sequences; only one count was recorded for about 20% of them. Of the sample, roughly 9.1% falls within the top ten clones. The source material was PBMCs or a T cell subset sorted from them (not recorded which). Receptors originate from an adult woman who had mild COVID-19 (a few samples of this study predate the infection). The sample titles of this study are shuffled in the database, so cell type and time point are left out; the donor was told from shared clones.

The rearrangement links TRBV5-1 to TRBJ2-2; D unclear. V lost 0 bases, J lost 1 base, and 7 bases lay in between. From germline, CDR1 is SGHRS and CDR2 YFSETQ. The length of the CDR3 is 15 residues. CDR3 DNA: TGCGCCAGCAGCTTGGAAAGGCAGAACACCGGGGAGCTGTTTTTT. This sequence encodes CASSLERQNTGELFF.

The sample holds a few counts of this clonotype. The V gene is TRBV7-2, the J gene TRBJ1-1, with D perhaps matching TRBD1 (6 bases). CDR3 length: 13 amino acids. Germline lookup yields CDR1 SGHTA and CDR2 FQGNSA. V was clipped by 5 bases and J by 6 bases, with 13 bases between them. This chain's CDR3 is CASSRQGIAEAFF. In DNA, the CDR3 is TGTGCCAGCAGCCGTCAGGGGATCGCTGAAGCTTTCTTT.

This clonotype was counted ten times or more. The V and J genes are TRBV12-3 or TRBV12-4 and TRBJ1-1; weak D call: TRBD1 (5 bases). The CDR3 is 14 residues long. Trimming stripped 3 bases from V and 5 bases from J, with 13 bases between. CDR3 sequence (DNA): TGTGCCAGCAGTTTGGGGCAGCGGGGAACTGAAGCTTTCTTT. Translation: CASSLGQRGTEAFF.

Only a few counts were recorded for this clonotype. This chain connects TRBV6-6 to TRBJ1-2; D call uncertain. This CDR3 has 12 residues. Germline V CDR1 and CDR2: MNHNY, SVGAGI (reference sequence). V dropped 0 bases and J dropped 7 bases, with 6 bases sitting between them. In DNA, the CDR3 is TGTGCCAGCAGTTACTCCCCGGGTGGCTACACCTTC. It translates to CASSYSPGGYTF.

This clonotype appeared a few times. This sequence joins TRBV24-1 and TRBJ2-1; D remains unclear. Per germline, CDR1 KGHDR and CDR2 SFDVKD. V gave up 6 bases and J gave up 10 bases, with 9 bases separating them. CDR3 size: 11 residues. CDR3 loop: CATSWEGEQFF. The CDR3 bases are TGTGCCACCAGTTGGGAAGGCGAGCAGTTCTTC.

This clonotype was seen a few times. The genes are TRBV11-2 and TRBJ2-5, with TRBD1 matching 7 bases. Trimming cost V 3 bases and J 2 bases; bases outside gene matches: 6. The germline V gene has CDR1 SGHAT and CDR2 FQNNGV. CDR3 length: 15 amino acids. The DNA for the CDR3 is TGTGCCAGCAGCTTTCTCGGGACAGTACAAGAGACCCAGTACTTC. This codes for CASSFLGTVQETQYF.

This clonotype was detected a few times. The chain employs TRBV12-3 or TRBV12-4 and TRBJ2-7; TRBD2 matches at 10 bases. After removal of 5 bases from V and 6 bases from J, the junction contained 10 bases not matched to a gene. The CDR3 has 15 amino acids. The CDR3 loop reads CASSALAGSVGEQYF. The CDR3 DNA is TGTGCCAGCAGTGCACTAGCGGGGTCGGTAGGCGAGCAGTACTTC.

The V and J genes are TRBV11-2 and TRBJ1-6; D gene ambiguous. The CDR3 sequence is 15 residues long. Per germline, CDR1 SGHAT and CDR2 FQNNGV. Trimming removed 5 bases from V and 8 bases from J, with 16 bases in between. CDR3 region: CASSPPGLFDSPLHF. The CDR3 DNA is TGTGCCAGCAGCCCCCCAGGTCTATTTGATTCACCCCTCCACTTT.

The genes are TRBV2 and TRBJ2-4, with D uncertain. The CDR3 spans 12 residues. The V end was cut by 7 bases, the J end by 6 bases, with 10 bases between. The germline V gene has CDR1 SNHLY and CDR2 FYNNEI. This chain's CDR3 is CASITGSNIQYF. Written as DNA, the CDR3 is TGTGCCAGCATTACCGGTTCAAACATTCAGTACTTC. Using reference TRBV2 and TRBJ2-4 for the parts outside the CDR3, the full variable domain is EPEVTQTPSHQVTQMGQEVILRCVPISNHLYFYWYRQILGQKVEFLVSFYNNEISEKSEIFDDQFSVERPDGSNFTLKIRSTKLEDSAMYFCASITGSNIQYFGAGTRLSVL.

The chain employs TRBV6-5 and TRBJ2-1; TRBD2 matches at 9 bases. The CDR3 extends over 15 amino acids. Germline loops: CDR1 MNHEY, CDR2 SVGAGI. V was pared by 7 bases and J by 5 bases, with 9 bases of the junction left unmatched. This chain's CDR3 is CASTSPGTSNNEQFF. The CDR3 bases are TGTGCCAGCACCTCACCCGGGACTAGCAACAATGAGCAGTTCTTC.

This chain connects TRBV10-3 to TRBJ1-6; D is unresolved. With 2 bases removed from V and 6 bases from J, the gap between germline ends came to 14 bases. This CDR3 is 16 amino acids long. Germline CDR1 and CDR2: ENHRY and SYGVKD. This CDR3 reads CAISEEQLRFNSPLHF. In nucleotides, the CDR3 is TGTGCCATCAGTGAGGAACAGCTACGATTTAATTCACCCCTCCACTTT.

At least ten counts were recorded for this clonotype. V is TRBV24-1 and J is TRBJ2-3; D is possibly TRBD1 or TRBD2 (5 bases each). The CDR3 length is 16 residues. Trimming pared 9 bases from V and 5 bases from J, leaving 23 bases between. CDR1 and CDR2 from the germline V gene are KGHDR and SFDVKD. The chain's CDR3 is CATSGLGARQGDTQYF. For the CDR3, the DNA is TGTGCCACCTCCGGTTTGGGAGCCCGGCAGGGAGATACGCAGTATTTT.

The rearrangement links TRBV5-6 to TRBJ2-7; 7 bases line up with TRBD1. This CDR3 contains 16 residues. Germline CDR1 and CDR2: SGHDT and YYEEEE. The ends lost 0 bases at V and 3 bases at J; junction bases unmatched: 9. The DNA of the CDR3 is TGTGCCAGCAGCTTGGTAGGACAGGCTGCTCTCTACGAGCAGTACTTC. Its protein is CASSLVGQAALYEQYF.

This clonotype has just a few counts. The CDR3 spells CASSPVSGSLHNEQFF. In DNA, the CDR3 is TGTGCCAGCAGTCCCGTTAGCGGGAGTTTGCACAATGAGCAGTTCTTC. The chain employs TRBV27 and TRBJ2-1, with 9 bases lining up with TRBD2. The germline gives CDR1 MNHEY, CDR2 SMNVEV (reference sequence). The CDR3 is made up of 16 amino acids. J was trimmed by 5 bases and V by 5 bases; bases with no gene match: 10.

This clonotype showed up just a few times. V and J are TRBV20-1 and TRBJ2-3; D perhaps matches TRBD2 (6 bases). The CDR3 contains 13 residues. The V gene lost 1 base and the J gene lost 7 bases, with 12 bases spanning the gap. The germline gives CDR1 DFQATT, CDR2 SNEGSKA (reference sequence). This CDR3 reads CSARGLGSNTQYF. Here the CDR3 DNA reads TGCAGTGCTAGAGGACTAGGATCAAATACGCAGTATTTT.

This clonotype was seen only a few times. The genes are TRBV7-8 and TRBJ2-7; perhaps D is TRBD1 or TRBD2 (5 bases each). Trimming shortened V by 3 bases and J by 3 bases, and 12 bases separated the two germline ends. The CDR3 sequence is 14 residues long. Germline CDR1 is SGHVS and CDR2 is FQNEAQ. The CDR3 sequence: CASSFEGSGYEQYF. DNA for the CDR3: TGTGCCAGCAGCTTTGAGGGGTCGGGCTACGAGCAGTACTTC.

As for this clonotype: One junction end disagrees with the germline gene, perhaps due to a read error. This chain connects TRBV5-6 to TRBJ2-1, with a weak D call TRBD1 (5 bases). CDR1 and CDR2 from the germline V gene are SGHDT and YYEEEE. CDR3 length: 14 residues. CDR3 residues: CASSKIRDGAPWVF. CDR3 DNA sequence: TGTGCCAGCAGCAAGATCAGGGATGGCGCCCCCTGGGTCTTC.

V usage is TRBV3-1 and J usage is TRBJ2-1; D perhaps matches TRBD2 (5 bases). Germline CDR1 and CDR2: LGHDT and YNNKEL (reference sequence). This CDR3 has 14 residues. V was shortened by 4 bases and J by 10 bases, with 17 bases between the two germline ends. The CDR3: CASSPRALRGEQFF. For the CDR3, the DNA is TGTGCCAGCAGCCCCCGGGCCCTTCGCGGGGAGCAGTTCTTC.

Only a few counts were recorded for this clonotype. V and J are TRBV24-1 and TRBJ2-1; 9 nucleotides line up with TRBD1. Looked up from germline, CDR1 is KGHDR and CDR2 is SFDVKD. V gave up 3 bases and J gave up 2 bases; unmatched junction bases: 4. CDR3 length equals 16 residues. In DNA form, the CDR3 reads TGTGCCACCAGTGATATAAACAGGGGGCCCTACAATGAGCAGTTCTTC. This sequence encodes CATSDINRGPYNEQFF.

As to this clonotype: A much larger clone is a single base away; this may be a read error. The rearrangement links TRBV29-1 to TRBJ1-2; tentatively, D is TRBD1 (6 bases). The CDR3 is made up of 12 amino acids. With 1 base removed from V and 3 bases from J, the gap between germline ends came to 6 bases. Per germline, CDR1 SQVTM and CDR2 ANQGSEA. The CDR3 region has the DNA TGCAGCGTTGAAGCAGGGGACTATGGCTACACCTTC. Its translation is CSVEAGDYGYTF.

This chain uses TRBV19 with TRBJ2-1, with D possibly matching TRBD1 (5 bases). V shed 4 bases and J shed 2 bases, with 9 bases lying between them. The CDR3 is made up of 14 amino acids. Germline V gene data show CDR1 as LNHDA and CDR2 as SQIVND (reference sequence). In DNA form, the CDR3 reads TGTGCCAGTAGTAAGGTGGACACCTACAATGAGCAGTTCTTC. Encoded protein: CASSKVDTYNEQFF.

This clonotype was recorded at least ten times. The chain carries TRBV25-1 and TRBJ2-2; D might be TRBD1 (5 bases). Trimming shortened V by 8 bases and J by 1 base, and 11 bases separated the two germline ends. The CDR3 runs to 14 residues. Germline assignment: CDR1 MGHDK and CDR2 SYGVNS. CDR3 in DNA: TGTGCCAGCCGCCCTACAGGGAACACCGGGGAGCTGTTTTTT. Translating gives CASRPTGNTGELFF.

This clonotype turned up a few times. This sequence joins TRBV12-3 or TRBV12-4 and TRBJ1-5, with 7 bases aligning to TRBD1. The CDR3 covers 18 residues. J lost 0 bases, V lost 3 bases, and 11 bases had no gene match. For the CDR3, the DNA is TGTGCCAGCAGTTTTCGAGGGACAGTGCTCTATAGCAATCAGCCCCAGCATTTT. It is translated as CASSFRGTVLYSNQPQHF.

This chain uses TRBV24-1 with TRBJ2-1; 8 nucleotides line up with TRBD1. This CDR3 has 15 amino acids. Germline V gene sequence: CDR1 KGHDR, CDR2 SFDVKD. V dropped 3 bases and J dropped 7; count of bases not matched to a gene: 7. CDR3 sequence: CATSDPDRVLNEQFF. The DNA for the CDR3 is TGTGCCACCAGTGATCCGGACAGGGTTTTAAATGAGCAGTTCTTC.

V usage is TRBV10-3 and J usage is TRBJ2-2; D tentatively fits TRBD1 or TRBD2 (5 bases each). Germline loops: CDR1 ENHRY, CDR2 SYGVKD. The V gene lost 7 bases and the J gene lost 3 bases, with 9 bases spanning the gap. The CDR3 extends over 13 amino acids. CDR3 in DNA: TGTGCCATCACCGAGGGGCACACCGGGGAGCTGTTTTTT. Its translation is CAITEGHTGELFF.

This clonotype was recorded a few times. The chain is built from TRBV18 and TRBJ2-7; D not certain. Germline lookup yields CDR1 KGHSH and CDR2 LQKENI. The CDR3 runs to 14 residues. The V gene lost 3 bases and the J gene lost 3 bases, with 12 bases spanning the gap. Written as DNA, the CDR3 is TGTGCCAGCTCACCGGGCGGAATCGTCTACGAGCAGTACTTC. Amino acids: CASSPGGIVYEQYF.

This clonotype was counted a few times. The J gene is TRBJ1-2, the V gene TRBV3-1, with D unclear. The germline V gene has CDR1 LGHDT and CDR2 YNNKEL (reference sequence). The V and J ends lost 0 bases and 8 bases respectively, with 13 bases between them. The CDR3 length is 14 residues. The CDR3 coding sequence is TGTGCCAGCAGCCAAGATGGTGGGATGAAGGGCTACACCTTC. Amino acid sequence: CASSQDGGMKGYTF.

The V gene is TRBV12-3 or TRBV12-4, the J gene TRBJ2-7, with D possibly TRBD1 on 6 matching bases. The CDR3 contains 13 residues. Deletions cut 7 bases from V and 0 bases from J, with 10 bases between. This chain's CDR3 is CASMGAASYEQYF. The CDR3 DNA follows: TGTGCCAGCATGGGGGCGGCCTCCTACGAGCAGTACTTC.